Sequencing of this T cell receptor beta chain was carried out in a study of T cells after posttransplantation cyclophosphamide (dated by TCRdb to the mid-2010s). Looking at the study overall: Using TRB sequencing, the study followed how the T cell repertoire reconstituted after myeloablative bone marrow transplantation in which posttransplantation cyclophosphamide served as GVHD prophylaxis. In 3 patients, up to 3 additional blood samples taken between 2 and 5.2 years after transplant also underwent TRB sequencing, as did pretransplant blood from 4 patients. Blood from every one of the approximately 30 PTCy patients who had 1-year posttransplant specimens underwent TRB sequencing. TRA and TRB clonality were tightly correlated in 9 samples, so subsequent TCR analyses focused on TRB only. Public TRB sequences were checked against a database of over 3,600 sequences associated with responses to pathogens, tumor antigens, self-antigens and alloantigens. Antigen receptor sequencing covered samples from some 36 PTCy-treated patients and about 17 of their related bone marrow donors.

This clone was found many times. There is no known antigen for this receptor. The record has no base qualities; no much larger clone is one base away. Related bone marrow donors provided peripheral blood samples on the day of marrow donation. Peripheral blood and bone marrow mononuclear cells were isolated by Ficoll-Hypaque density centrifugation and were cryopreserved. Genomic DNA was the input for TRB sequencing, which was run either with the immunoSEQ assay at survey resolution or with the hsTCRB kit. On the study's bioinformatics: The immunoSEQ software was used for initial read processing, and the LymphoSeq R package was used for repertoire analyses. Clonality was computed as 1 minus normalized Shannon entropy; Gini coefficient was also calculated for each TRB dataset. Phenotypes of unsorted samples were inferred by mapping TRB sequences from sorted subsets of the recipient or donor onto unsorted samples of the same recipient. TCRdb stores this immuneACCESS table with in-frame sequences only. Part of the clones is absent; in the studies checked, under half of the shortfall reflects unresolved V genes, and no reason is known for the rest. From that table come the V and J calls and clone size; the DNA was used to work out D and trimming. This sample is represented by some 37,000 clones, with no singletons among them. The leading ten clones occupy around 1.2% of the sample.

V is pruned by 5 bases and J by 1 base, leaving 13 bases of the junction without a gene match. As encoded in the germline V gene, CDR1 is ENHRY while CDR2 is SYGVKD. The CDR3 covers 17 residues, taking in both the cysteine and the phenylalanine. The kept DNA is CDR3 alone, 51 bases in frame from the first base. Summary of the overall study and its limitations: The TRB repertoires of T cells infiltrating skin or the GI tract showed only limited overlap with the TRB repertoires found in blood. At 1-2 months, donor-recipient similarity was low but rose over the first year, and the later blood repertoires were often dominated by donor CD8+ memory clones. Across a few dozen patients, TRB clonality was highly associated with recipient CMV seropositivity and CMV reactivation, and diversity in PTCy patients was similar to diversity in CNI/methotrexate controls.

The chain employs TRBV10-3 and TRBJ1-2, with 7 bases matching TRBD1. Sequencing was carried out using PBMCs. The sequence derives from a girl under 18 in good health, CMV-negative, and a related stem cell transplant donor. The CDR3 in this case is CAISSPTGDSLNYGYTF. The sequenced DNA: TGTGCCATCAGTTCACCAACGGGGGACAGCCTTAACTATGGCTACACCTTC.